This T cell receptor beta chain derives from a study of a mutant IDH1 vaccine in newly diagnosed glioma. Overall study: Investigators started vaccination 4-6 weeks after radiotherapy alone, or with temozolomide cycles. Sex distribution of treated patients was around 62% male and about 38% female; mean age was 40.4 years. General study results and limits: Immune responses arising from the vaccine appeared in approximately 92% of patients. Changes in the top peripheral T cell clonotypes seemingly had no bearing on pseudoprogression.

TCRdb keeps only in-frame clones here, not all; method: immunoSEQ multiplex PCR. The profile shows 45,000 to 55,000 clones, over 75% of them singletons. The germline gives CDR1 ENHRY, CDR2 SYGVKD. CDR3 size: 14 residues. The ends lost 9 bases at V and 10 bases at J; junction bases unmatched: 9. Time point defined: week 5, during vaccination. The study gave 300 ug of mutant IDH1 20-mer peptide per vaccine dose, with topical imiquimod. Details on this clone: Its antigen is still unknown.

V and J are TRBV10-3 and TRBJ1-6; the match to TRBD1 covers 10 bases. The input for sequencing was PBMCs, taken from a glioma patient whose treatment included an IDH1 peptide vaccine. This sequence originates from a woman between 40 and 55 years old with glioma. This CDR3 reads CAIGRTGGESPLHF. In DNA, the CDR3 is TGTGCCATTGGCCGGACAGGGGGAGAGTCACCCCTCCACTTT.